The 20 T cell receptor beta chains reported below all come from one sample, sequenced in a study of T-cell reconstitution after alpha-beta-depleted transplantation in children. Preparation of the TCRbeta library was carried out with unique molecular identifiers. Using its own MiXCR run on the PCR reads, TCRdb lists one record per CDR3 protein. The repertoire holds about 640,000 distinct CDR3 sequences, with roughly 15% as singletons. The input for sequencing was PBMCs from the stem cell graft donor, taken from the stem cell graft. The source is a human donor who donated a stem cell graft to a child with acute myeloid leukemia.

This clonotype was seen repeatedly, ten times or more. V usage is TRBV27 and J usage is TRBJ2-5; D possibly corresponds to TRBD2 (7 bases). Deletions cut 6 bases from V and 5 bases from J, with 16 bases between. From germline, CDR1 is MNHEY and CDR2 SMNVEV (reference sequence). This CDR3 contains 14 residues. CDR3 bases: TGTGCCAGCAGCTTACGGGGGGCGGGGGAGACCCAGTACTTC. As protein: CASSLRGAGETQYF.

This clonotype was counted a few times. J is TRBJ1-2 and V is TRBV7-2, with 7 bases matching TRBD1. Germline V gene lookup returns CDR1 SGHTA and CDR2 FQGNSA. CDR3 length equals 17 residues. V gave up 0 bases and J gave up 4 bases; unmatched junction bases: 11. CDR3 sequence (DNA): TGTGCCAGCAGCTTAGCGCTAAGTGGAGGGGGCCGCTATGGCTACACCTTC. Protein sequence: CASSLALSGGGRYGYTF.

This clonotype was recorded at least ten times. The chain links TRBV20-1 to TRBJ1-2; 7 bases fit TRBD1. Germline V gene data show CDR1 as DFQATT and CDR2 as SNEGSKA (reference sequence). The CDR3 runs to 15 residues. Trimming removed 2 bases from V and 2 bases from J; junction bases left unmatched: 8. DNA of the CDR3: TGCAGTGCTAGATCCCGGGACAGCCGGAACTATGGCTACACCTTC. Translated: CSARSRDSRNYGYTF.

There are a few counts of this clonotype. The CDR3 DNA reads TGCGCCAGCAGGCCTAGTCCGGGACAGGGAATAGATACGCAGTATTTT. Translation gives CASRPSPGQGIDTQYF. The rearrangement links TRBV5-1 to TRBJ2-3, with 9 bases aligning to TRBD1. Germline CDR1 is SGHRS and CDR2 is YFSETQ. With 5 bases clipped from V and 5 bases from J, the junction kept 12 bases outside the gene matches. CDR3 length: 16 residues.

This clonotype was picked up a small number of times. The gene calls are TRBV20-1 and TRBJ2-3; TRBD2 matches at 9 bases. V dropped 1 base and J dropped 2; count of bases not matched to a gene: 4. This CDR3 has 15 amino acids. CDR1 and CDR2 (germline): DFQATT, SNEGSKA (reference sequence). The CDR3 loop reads CSARVSSGATDTQYF. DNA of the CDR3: TGCAGTGCTAGAGTGTCTAGCGGGGCCACAGATACGCAGTATTTT.

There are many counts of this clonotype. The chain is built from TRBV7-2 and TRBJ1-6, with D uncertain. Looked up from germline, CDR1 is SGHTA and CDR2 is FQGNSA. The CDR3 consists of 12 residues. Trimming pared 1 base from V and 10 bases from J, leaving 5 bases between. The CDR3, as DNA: TGTGCCAGCAGCTTAGGCAGGTCACCCCTCCACTTT. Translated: CASSLGRSPLHF.

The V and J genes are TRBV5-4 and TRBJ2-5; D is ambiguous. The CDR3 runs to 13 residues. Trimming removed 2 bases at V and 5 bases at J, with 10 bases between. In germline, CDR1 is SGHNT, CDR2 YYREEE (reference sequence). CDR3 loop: CASSLRASETQYF. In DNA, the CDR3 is TGTGCCAGCAGCTTACGCGCCTCGGAGACCCAGTACTTC. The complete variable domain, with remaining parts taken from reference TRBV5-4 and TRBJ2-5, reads ETGVTQSPTHLIKTRGQQVTLRCSSQSGHNTVSWYQQALGQGPQFIFQYYREEENGRGNFPPRFSGLQFPNYSSELNVNALELDDSALYLCASSLRASETQYFGPGTRLLVL.

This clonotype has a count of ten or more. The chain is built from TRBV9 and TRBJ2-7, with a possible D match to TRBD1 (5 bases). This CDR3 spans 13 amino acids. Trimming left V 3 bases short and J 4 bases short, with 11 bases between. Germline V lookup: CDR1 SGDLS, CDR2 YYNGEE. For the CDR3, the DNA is TGTGCCAGCAGCGCAAACCAGGGTTACGAGCAGTACTTC. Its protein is CASSANQGYEQYF.

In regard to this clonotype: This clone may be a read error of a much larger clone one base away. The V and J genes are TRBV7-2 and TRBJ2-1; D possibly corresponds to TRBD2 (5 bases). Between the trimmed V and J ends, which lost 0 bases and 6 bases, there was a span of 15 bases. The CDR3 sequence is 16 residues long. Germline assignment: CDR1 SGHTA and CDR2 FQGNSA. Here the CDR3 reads CASSLARADFPNEQFF. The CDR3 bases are TGTGCCAGCAGCTTAGCCCGAGCGGACTTCCCCAATGAGCAGTTCTTC.

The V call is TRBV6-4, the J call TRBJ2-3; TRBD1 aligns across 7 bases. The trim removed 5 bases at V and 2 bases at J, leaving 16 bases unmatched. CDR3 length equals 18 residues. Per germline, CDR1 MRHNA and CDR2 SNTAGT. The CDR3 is CASSHARGPVSSTDTQYF. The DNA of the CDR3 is TGTGCCAGCAGTCACGCAAGGGGGCCCGTATCCTCCACAGATACGCAGTATTTT.

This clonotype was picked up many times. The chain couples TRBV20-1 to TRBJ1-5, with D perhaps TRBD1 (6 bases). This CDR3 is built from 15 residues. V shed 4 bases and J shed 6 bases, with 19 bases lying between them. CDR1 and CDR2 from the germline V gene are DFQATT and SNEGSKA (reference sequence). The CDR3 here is CSATSNTGIFQPQHF. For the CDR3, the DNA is TGCAGTGCTACCTCTAACACAGGGATATTTCAGCCCCAGCATTTT.

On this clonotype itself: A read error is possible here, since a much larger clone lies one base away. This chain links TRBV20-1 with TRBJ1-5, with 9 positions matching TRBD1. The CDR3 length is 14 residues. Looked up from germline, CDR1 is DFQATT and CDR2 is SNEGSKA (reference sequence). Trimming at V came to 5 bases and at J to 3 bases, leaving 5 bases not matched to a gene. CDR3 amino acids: CSAEDRGANQPQHF. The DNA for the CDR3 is TGCAGTGCTGAAGACAGGGGGGCCAATCAGCCCCAGCATTTT.

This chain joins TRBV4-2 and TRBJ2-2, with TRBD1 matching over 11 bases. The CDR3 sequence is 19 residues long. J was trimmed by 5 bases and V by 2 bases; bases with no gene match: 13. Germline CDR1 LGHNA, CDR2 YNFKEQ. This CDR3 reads CASSQRTDRGPWATGELFF. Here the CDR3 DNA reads TGTGCCAGCAGCCAACGGACGGACAGGGGGCCTTGGGCGACCGGGGAGCTGTTTTTT.

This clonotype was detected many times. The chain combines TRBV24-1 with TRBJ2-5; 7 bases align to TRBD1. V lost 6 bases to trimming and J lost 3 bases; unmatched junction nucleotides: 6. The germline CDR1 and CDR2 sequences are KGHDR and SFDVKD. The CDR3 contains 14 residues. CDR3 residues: CATSLGTVEETQYF. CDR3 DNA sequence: TGTGCCACCAGTCTCGGGACAGTTGAAGAGACCCAGTACTTC.

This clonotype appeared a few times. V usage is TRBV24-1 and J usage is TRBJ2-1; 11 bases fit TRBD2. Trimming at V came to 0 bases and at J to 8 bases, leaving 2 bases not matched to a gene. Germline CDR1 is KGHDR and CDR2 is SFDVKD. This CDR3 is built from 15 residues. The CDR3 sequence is CATSDLTSGGYEQFF. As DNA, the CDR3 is TGTGCCACCAGTGATTTGACTAGCGGGGGTTATGAGCAGTTCTTC.

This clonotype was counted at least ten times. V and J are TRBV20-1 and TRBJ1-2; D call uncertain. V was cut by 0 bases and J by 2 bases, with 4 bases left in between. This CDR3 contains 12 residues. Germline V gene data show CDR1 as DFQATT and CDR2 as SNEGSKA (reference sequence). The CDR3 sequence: CSARDTNYGYTF. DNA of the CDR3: TGCAGTGCTAGAGACACAAACTATGGCTACACCTTC.

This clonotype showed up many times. CDR3 sequence reads: CSARGPPGQGDEQYF. The CDR3 coding sequence is TGCAGTGCTAGAGGACCCCCGGGACAGGGGGACGAGCAGTACTTC. The chain is built from TRBV20-1 and TRBJ2-7; TRBD1 agrees at 11 bases. This CDR3 has 15 residues. Germline trimming cut 1 base from V and 5 bases from J; bases unmatched to any gene: 7. Looked up from germline, CDR1 is DFQATT and CDR2 is SNEGSKA (reference sequence).

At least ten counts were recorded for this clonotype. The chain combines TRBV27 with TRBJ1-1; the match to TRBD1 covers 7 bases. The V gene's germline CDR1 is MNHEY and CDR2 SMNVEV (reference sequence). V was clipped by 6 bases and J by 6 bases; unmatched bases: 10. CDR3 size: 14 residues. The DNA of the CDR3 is TGTGCCAGCAGAACGACCTCACAGGGGTCTGAAGCTTTCTTT. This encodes CASRTTSQGSEAFF.

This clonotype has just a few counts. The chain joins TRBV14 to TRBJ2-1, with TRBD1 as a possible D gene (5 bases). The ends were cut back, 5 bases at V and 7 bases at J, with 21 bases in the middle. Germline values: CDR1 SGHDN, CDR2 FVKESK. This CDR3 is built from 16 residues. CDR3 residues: CASSFPQAGKGNEQFF. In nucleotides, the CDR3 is TGTGCCAGCAGCTTTCCACAGGCAGGGAAGGGGAATGAGCAGTTCTTC.

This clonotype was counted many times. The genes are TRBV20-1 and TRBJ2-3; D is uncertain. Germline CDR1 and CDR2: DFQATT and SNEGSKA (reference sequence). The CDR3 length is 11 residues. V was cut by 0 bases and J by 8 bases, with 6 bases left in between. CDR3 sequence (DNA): TGCAGTGCTAGAGATCGTGGTACGCAGTATTTT. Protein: CSARDRGTQYF.